This T cell receptor beta chain originates from a study of Graves' ophthalmopathy and Graves' hyperthyroidism. Per germline, CDR1 DFQATT and CDR2 SNEGSKA (reference sequence). V was pared by 1 base and J by 3 bases, with 13 bases between. There are 15 residues in the CDR3. General observations from the study: Blood shared most expanded thyroid clonotypes above 0.001 frequency. Ophthalmopathy cases were distinguished from stable hyperthyroidism by a 13-signature model, reaching approximately 87% sensitivity and around 77% specificity.

Amplification targeted the TCR beta CDR3 regions, with RNA transcripts as the source material. Second-round multiplex PCR came after a first-round RT-PCR that employed HTBI primers. One entry per CDR3 protein, called by TCRdb with MiXCR from the multiplex PCR reads. Among 1 million to 1.3 million distinct CDR3 sequences listed, around a third were seen once. Worth noting for this clonotype: Its antigen is not identified.

J is TRBJ1-5 and V is TRBV20-1; D uncertain. The material sequenced was peripheral blood or thyroid tissue (not recorded which). The origin of this receptor is an adult man with Graves' hyperthyroidism. This chain's CDR3 is CSARGHRSPNQPQHF. The CDR3 coding sequence is TGCAGTGCTAGAGGGCACCGGAGCCCCAATCAGCCCCAGCATTTT.